These 5 T cell receptor beta chains share one sample of origin, sequenced in a study of T cell responses to AZD1222 COVID-19 vaccine. Sequencing was performed with immunoSEQ multiplex PCR; in TCRdb, only in-frame clones are kept and a portion is missing. The repertoire includes around 89,000 clones, around 86% of them detected once, and roughly 10% sits in the top ten. Sequencing was performed on peripheral blood, taken on day 0 of AZD1222 vaccination. These TCRs come from an adult in good health.

The chain links TRBV2 to TRBJ2-6; 7 bases align to TRBD2. Germline assignment: CDR1 SNHLY and CDR2 FYNNEI. The V and J ends lost 3 bases and 2 bases, in that order; junction bases with no gene match: 1. This CDR3 contains 15 residues. CDR3 residues: CASSDRGAGANVLTF. CDR3 DNA sequence: TGTGCCAGCAGTGACCGGGGGGCTGGGGCCAACGTCCTGACTTTC.

The chain recombines TRBV29-1 with TRBJ2-5; no reliable D call. The germline V gene encodes CDR1 SQVTM and CDR2 ANQGSEA. V was cut by 4 bases and J by 5 bases, with 11 bases left in between. This CDR3 comprises 12 residues. CDR3: CSVAQVLETQYF. CDR3 DNA: TGCAGCGTTGCCCAGGTCCTGGAGACCCAGTACTTC.

This clone was detected only a few times. V usage is TRBV6-5 and J usage is TRBJ1-3; tentatively, D is TRBD1 (5 bases). CDR1 is MNHEY, CDR2 SVGAGI, per germline. The ends were cut back, 4 bases at V and 3 bases at J, with 10 bases in the middle. This CDR3 is 14 amino acids long. Here the CDR3 DNA reads TGTGCCAGCAGTTCAGGGTCGGATGGAAACACCATATATTTT. This translates into CASSSGSDGNTIYF.

In its sample, this clone was seen once. The chain employs TRBV13 and TRBJ2-3, with 9 bases identical to TRBD2. The CDR3 totals 16 residues. V gave up 3 bases and J gave up 2 bases; unmatched junction bases: 6. The germline CDR1 and CDR2 sequences are PRHDT and FYEKMQ (reference sequence). CDR3 DNA sequence: TGTGCCAGCAGCTTCCGAGCGGGGGGTCACACAGATACGCAGTATTTT. Translated, it gives CASSFRAGGHTDTQYF.

The chain combines TRBV29-1 with TRBJ2-1; no firm D call. The germline gives CDR1 SQVTM, CDR2 ANQGSEA. This CDR3 contains 12 residues. Trimming took off 3 bases at V and 0 bases at J, with 3 bases between the two ends. The CDR3 coding sequence is TGCAGCGTTGAGAGCTCCTACAATGAGCAGTTCTTC. This gives the protein CSVESSYNEQFF.